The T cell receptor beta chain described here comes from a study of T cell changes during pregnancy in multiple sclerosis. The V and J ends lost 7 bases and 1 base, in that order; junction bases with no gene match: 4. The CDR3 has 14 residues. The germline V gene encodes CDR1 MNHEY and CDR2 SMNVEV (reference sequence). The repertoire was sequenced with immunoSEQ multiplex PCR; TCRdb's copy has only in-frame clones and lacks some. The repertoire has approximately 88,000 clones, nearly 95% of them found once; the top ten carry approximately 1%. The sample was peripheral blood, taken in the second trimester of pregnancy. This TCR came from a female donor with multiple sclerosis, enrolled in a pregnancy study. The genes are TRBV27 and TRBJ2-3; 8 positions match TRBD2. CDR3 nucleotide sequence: TGTGCCAGCACTGTCGGGAGGGGCACAGATACGCAGTATTTT. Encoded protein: CASTVGRGTDTQYF.